This T cell receptor beta chain was profiled in a study of shared clonotypes between healthy human individuals. Several immunoSEQ plates received, in even portions, the genomic DNA of each subset. Some clones are missing from TCRdb's copy, which holds only in-frame ones; the method was immunoSEQ multiplex PCR. The table has over 850,000 clones, 78% seen once. The V gene's germline CDR1 is SNHLY and CDR2 FYNNEI. Trimming took 9 bases from V and 5 from J; bases not matched to a gene: 10. The CDR3 has 14 amino acids. General study findings and limits: When compared with the clonotypes that were shared by all four sorted-subset donors, the non-shared clonotypes turned out to have lower generation probabilities.

To note about this clone: Its antigen is not known.

None of the donors, who were healthy HIV-negative adults, had recently had acute infections or vaccinations. This chain uses TRBV2 with TRBJ2-5; 9 bases are shared with TRBD1. Sequencing was carried out using memory CD4+ T cells from PBMCs. Subset in this sample: CD45RA-negative fraction. The TCR sequence derives from a man between 18 and 29 years old in good health. Some clones in this sample may be carry-over from other donors' samples. The CDR3, as DNA: TGTGCCAGGAAGTTACAGGGGGCGTATGAGACCCAGTACTTC. Residues: CARKLQGAYETQYF.